What follows is one TCR beta chain and its context. Its antigen remains undetermined. No base quality information exists; no much larger clone differs at one position. A distance of 12 bases separates the germline ends of V and J, which lose 3 bases and 2 bases respectively. The CDR3 starts with the cysteine, ends with the phenylalanine, and has 16 residues. The DNA shown is the 48-base CDR3, in frame from base 1. Looking up the germline V gene yields CDR1 SGDLS and CDR2 YYNGEE. The data are from a study of blood T cell repertoires in COVID-19 (dated by TCRdb to 2018 to 2020). Notes on the research overall: Collaborator samples came from the United States, Italy and Spain and covered acute and convalescent phases of COVID-19. The prospective study material was composed of cDNA or gDNA derived from T cells, B-cell-depleted T cells, or PBMCs. Subjects who had been exposed to COVID-19, were actively infected with it, or had recovered from it provided the deeply sampled blood TCRbeta repertoires that made up the dataset. A freely available public database, intended as a resource for researchers studying the immune response to SARS-CoV-2, is where the repertoires were released. The samples were drawn from the first 160 participants of the ongoing ImmuneRACE study and from over 950 subjects provided by 6 global collaborators. Sample metadata almost always included a de-identified subject ID, COVID-19 status, age in years and sex. HLA class I and class II types, where available, came from metadata supplied by the sample provider rather than from assay-based typing. General study outcomes and caveats: How much clinical and demographic metadata was included differed by source and by participant, and the metadata was provided uncurated.

The immunoSEQ Assay, a bias-controlled multiplex PCR, was used to amplify TCRbeta CDR3 regions from genomic DNA. In the paper's pipeline: The number of nucleated cells in each sample was estimated by amplification of reference gene primers within the assay. Sequence reads were collapsed and filtered to measure the absolute abundance of every unique TCRbeta CDR3 rearrangement. For each sample, productive Simpson clonality was calculated as the square root of Simpson's diversity index across productive rearrangements. TCRdb re-hosts the immuneACCESS table, in-frame sequences only. Its copies lack some clones; in the studies checked, an unresolved V gene accounts for under half of them, and the cause for the rest is not known. V, J and clone size are taken as reported in that table, and D and trimming were inferred from the DNA itself. This sample gives approximately 25,000 clones in total; about 91% of them show up just once. The ten largest clones capture more than 30% of the sample.

Each collaborating institution followed its own protocols to collect whole blood in K2EDTA tubes. Collaborator samples were shipped for TCRbeta analysis as frozen whole blood, isolated PBMCs, or DNA extracted from either sample type. The sequencing sample was made of peripheral blood. The receptor chain draws on TRBV9 and TRBJ1-6; the D gene remains uncertain. The TCR originated in a man in his 70s with active COVID-19. The sequenced DNA is TGTGCCAGCAGCGCACTTCTTAGCCCCTATAATTCACCCCTCCACTTT. This is translated as CASSALLSPYNSPLHF.